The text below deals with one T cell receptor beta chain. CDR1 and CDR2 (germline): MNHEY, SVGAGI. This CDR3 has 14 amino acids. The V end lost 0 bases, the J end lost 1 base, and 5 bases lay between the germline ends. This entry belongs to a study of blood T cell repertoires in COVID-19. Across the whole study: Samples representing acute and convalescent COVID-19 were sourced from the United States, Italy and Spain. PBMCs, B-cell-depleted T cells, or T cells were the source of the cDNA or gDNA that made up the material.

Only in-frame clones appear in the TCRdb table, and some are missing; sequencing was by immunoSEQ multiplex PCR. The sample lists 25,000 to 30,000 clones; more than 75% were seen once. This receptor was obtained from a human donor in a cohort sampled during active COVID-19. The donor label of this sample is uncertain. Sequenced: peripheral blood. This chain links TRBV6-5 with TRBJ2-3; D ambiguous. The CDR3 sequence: CASSYSQGTDTQYF. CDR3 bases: TGTGCCAGCAGTTACTCTCAGGGCACAGATACGCAGTATTTT.